The present T cell receptor beta chain was sequenced within a study of blood T cell repertoires in COVID-19. Repertoires were generated with immunoSEQ multiplex PCR, while TCRdb's copy carries only in-frame clones and drops some. This sample has a few hundred thousand clones, with approximately 86% found just once. CDR1 and CDR2 (germline): SGHRS, YFSETQ. V lost 0 bases and J 1 base, leaving 11 bases between the germline ends. The CDR3 extends over 16 amino acids. The clonotype originates from a man younger than 35 with active or convalescent COVID-19. The chain couples TRBV5-1 to TRBJ1-3, with D uncertain. Material for sequencing was peripheral blood. The CDR3 DNA sequence: TGCGCCAGCAGCTTGGATGGAGGGAGTTCTGGAAACACCATATATTTT. As protein: CASSLDGGSSGNTIYF.